Given below is one TCR beta chain in context. Its specificity is unknown. Germline V lookup: CDR1 GTSNPN, CDR2 SVGIG (reference sequence). This CDR3 contains 15 residues. V lost 1 base and J lost 2; bases outside the gene matches: 2. As originally analysed: The detection floor for productive clonotype frequency was 2.59 x 10-5. Some clones are missing from TCRdb's copy, which holds only in-frame ones; the method was immunoSEQ multiplex PCR. The V and J calls and clone size were taken over from that table, and D and trimming were inferred from the DNA. This table has fewer than 50,000 clones, around 85% appearing once. This specimen belongs to a study of STAT5B mutations in CD4+ large granular lymphocyte leukemia. Whole-study results and caveats: Compared with healthy controls (2/35), patient top clones favored TRBV06 (8/27). Patient CD4-sorted repertoires looked more clonal than healthy CD4+ repertoires, even without putative leukemic clones. Without HLA matching, higher CD4+ than CD8+ T-LGLL clonality could reflect small sample size.

Sequencing was carried out using CD4+ T cells from blood buffy coats. The chain uses TRBV30 and TRBJ2-3, with 11 bases that match TRBD2. This TCR was recovered from a human donor in good health. Here the CDR3 reads CAWSATSGTTDTQYF. The CDR3 region has the DNA TGTGCCTGGAGTGCGACTAGCGGGACCACAGATACGCAGTATTTT.